This entry lists 27 T cell receptor beta chains sequenced from one sample in a study of blood T cell repertoires in COVID-19. The assay was immunoSEQ multiplex PCR, and TCRdb's table has in-frame clones only and misses some. The sample includes around 64,000 clones, just over 85% seen only once; the top ten take approximately 3%. What was sequenced was peripheral blood. The receptors here all came from a man aged 50 to 59 with active COVID-19.

V and J are TRBV2 and TRBJ1-6; D gene ambiguous. In germline, CDR1 is SNHLY, CDR2 FYNNEI. With 1 base removed from V and 9 bases from J, the gap between germline ends came to 13 bases. This CDR3 region has 15 residues. CDR3 sequence (DNA): TGTGCCAGCAGTGAAGAGTTCCTGCCGCGTTCACCCCTCCACTTT. Translating gives CASSEEFLPRSPLHF.

The chain combines TRBV19 with TRBJ1-5; 8 bases match TRBD1. Germline V gene sequence: CDR1 LNHDA, CDR2 SQIVND (reference sequence). Trimming removed 7 bases from V and 4 bases from J; junction bases left unmatched: 12. The CDR3 has 16 residues. The CDR3 DNA follows: TGTGCCAGTACCCCAGGACAGGGTAGGGTTAATCAGCCCCAGCATTTT. Its translation is CASTPGQGRVNQPQHF.

J is TRBJ1-3 and V is TRBV9, with D maybe TRBD1 (5 bases). Germline lookup yields CDR1 SGDLS and CDR2 YYNGEE. The CDR3 is made up of 17 amino acids. The ends were cut back, 3 bases at V and 1 base at J, with 17 bases in the middle. The CDR3 bases are TGTGCCAGCAGCGCTCCCCGGGGGGGATTATCTGGAAACACCATATATTTT. This codes for CASSAPRGGLSGNTIYF.

The chain has TRBV25-1 and TRBJ2-1; tentative D call: TRBD2 (6 bases). In germline, CDR1 is MGHDK, CDR2 SYGVNS. Trimming stripped 7 bases from V and 8 bases from J, with 15 bases between. The length of the CDR3 is 13 residues. The CDR3 region has the DNA TGTGCCAGCACTCCGGTCGGGAGCGATGAGCAGTTCTTC. Protein product: CASTPVGSDEQFF.

The chain recombines TRBV2 with TRBJ2-5, with 7 bases fitting TRBD2. The CDR3 covers 15 residues. Looked up from germline, CDR1 is SNHLY and CDR2 is FYNNEI. Losses at the gene ends were 3 bases for V and 5 bases for J; bases not matched to a gene: 9. CDR3 in DNA: TGTGCCAGCAGTGAGAGCGGGGTAGCATTGGAGACCCAGTACTTC. Translated, it gives CASSESGVALETQYF.

CDR3 sequence (DNA): TGCGCCAGCAGCCGGGACAGGGTGAACACCGGGGAGCTGTTTTTT. Its protein is CASSRDRVNTGELFF. This chain connects TRBV5-1 to TRBJ2-2; 9 bases are shared with TRBD1. Germline CDR1 and CDR2: SGHRS and YFSETQ. This CDR3 has 15 residues. Trimming removed 4 bases from V and 1 base from J; junction bases left unmatched: 2.

The V gene is TRBV19, the J gene TRBJ2-7, with D hard to call. This CDR3 is built from 14 residues. The V end lost 1 base, the J end lost 2 bases, and 9 bases lay between the germline ends. Germline V gene lookup returns CDR1 LNHDA and CDR2 SQIVND (reference sequence). The CDR3 DNA reads as TGTGCCAGTAGTATAGTAGGAGTTACCTACGAGCAGTACTTC. Protein product: CASSIVGVTYEQYF.

This rearrangement joins TRBV2 to TRBJ1-1; 7 bases line up with TRBD1. Germline V CDR1 and CDR2: SNHLY, FYNNEI. This CDR3 is built from 14 residues. V was pared by 7 bases and J by 3 bases, with 8 bases of the junction left unmatched. CDR3 loop: CASKGAGSDTEAFF. The CDR3 DNA follows: TGTGCCAGCAAGGGGGCTGGCTCGGACACTGAAGCTTTCTTT.

The gene calls are TRBV7-6 and TRBJ2-3; TRBD2 matches at 10 bases. Germline lookup yields CDR1 SGHVS and CDR2 FNYEAQ. There are 16 residues in the CDR3. V lost 4 bases to trimming and J lost 1 base; unmatched junction nucleotides: 5. The CDR3 spells CASSSRGLAGTDTQYF. As DNA, the CDR3 is TGTGCCAGCAGCTCACGCGGACTAGCGGGCACAGATACGCAGTATTTT.

The chain carries TRBV18 and TRBJ2-2; TRBD1 is a possible D gene (6 bases). The germline V and J ends were trimmed by 6 bases and 2 bases, with 10 bases remaining between them. This CDR3 comprises 14 residues. Germline lookup yields CDR1 KGHSH and CDR2 LQKENI. As DNA, the CDR3 is TGTGCCAGCTCGCGGACAGCCAACACCGGGGAGCTGTTTTTT. Amino acids: CASSRTANTGELFF.

The chain carries TRBV24-1 and TRBJ2-3; TRBD2 agrees at 10 bases. Germline CDR1 reads KGHDR; CDR2 reads SFDVKD. The CDR3 is made up of 18 amino acids. J was trimmed by 2 bases and V by 4 bases; bases with no gene match: 11. The CDR3 nucleotides are TGTGCCACCAGTGAATCCCCTAGCGGGGGTACCCTCACAGATACGCAGTATTTT. This sequence encodes CATSESPSGGTLTDTQYF.

The chain links TRBV6-5 to TRBJ2-7, with a possible D match to TRBD2 (6 bases). The CDR3 runs 15 residues. The germline V gene has CDR1 MNHEY and CDR2 SVGAGI. The V end lost 10 bases, the J end lost 1 base, and 20 bases lay between the germline ends. For the CDR3, the DNA is TGTGCCACCGCAGCTTGGATAGCGGATTCCTACGAGCAGTACTTC. It is translated as CATAAWIADSYEQYF.

This chain links TRBV5-3 with TRBJ2-5; 10 positions match TRBD2. TRBV5-3 is marked as an open reading frame, function uncertain. The CDR3 runs to 22 residues. Unmatched junction bases numbered 24, after V lost 0 bases and J lost 4 bases. The CDR3 nucleotides are TGTGCCAGAAGCTTGGGTCGTCTAGCGGGAGCCACGGTTTACGATTTCCCAGAGACCCAGTACTTC. It encodes CARSLGRLAGATVYDFPETQYF.

A few counts support this clone. This chain uses TRBV7-2 with TRBJ2-7; 9 bases fit TRBD1. The germline gives CDR1 SGHTA, CDR2 FQGNSA. This CDR3 contains 12 residues. With 5 bases clipped from V and 8 bases from J, the junction kept 4 bases outside the gene matches. CDR3: CASSRGQGQQYF. DNA for the CDR3: TGTGCCAGCAGCCGGGGACAGGGACAGCAGTACTTC.

The chain recombines TRBV7-9 with TRBJ1-2; 8 nucleotides agree with TRBD1. J was trimmed by 6 bases and V by 4 bases; bases with no gene match: 1. CDR1 is SEHNR, CDR2 FQNEAQ, per germline (reference sequence). The CDR3 totals 12 residues. The CDR3 is CASSYRGDGYTF. Written as DNA, the CDR3 is TGTGCCAGCAGCTACAGGGGGGATGGCTACACCTTC.

Comment on this clone: Distinct nucleotide sequences in the sample also encode this CDR3. The chain links TRBV5-1 to TRBJ2-5, with D maybe TRBD2 (6 bases). The germline gives CDR1 SGHRS, CDR2 YFSETQ. The V and J ends lost 3 bases and 5 bases respectively, with 11 bases between them. This CDR3 is 13 amino acids long. The CDR3 bases are TGCGCCAGCAGCTGGACTGGAGGGGAGACCCAGTACTTC. Amino acids: CASSWTGGETQYF.

The chain joins TRBV29-1 to TRBJ2-6, with D maybe TRBD1 (6 bases). Germline V gives CDR1 SQVTM, CDR2 ANQGSEA. The CDR3 loop spans 16 amino acids. V lost 4 bases, J lost 0 bases, and 13 bases lay in between. CDR3 in amino acids: CSVGTDSLSGANVLTF. The DNA for the CDR3 is TGCAGCGTTGGGACAGACAGCCTCTCTGGGGCCAACGTCCTGACTTTC.

The V call is TRBV18, the J call TRBJ2-3; 8 bases agree with TRBD2. CDR3 length equals 16 residues. With 3 bases clipped from V and 5 bases from J, the junction kept 10 bases outside the gene matches. Per germline, CDR1 KGHSH and CDR2 LQKENI. The CDR3 DNA follows: TGTGCCAGCTCACCGGGAACAGCGGGGGCCGGAGATACGCAGTATTTT. It translates to CASSPGTAGAGDTQYF.

The chain links TRBV5-1 to TRBJ2-6, with 8 bases that match TRBD1. The CDR3 extends over 18 amino acids. Trimming at V came to 2 bases and at J to 0 bases, leaving 7 bases not matched to a gene. Looked up from germline, CDR1 is SGHRS and CDR2 is YFSETQ. The CDR3 DNA reads as TGCGCCAGCAGCTTTACTCAGGGGGCTGGCTCTGGGGCCAACGTCCTGACTTTC. The encoded protein is CASSFTQGAGSGANVLTF. Combining the CDR3 with reference TRBV5-1 and TRBJ2-6 gives the whole variable domain KAGVTQTPRYLIKTRGQQVTLSCSPISGHRSVSWYQQTPGQGLQFLFEYFSETQRNKGNFPGRFSGRQFSNSRSEMNVSTLELGDSALYLCASSFTQGAGSGANVLTFGAGSRLTVL.

J is TRBJ2-7 and V is TRBV7-9; D may be TRBD1 (5 bases). The CDR3 extends over 16 amino acids. Trimming removed 1 base from V and 3 bases from J, with 16 bases in between. CDR1 and CDR2 from the germline V gene are SEHNR and FQNEAQ (reference sequence). CDR3 loop: CASSLVRQGSLYEQYF. The CDR3 DNA reads TGTGCCAGCAGCTTAGTTCGTCAGGGTTCCCTCTACGAGCAGTACTTC.

This sequence joins TRBV3-1 (or the pseudogene TRBV3-2) and TRBJ2-5; 7 positions agree with TRBD2. From germline, CDR1 is LGHDT and CDR2 YNNKEL (reference sequence). Losses at the gene ends were 3 bases for V and 0 bases for J; bases not matched to a gene: 4. The CDR3 is made up of 15 amino acids. CDR3: CASSQTLANQETQYF. In DNA form, the CDR3 reads TGTGCCAGCAGCCAGACACTAGCGAACCAAGAGACCCAGTACTTC.

The genes are TRBV27 and TRBJ1-2; D might be TRBD1 (6 bases). This CDR3 has 15 amino acids. V lost 0 bases and J lost 7, with 15 bases in between. CDR1 is MNHEY and CDR2 is SMNVEV in the germline V gene (reference sequence). The CDR3 protein is CASSLSTGAMTGYTF. The CDR3 DNA sequence: TGTGCCAGCAGTTTATCGACAGGCGCTATGACTGGCTACACCTTC.

The chain joins TRBV9 to TRBJ1-1; 11 nucleotides align to TRBD1. The CDR3 runs to 15 residues. Germline-derived CDR1 and CDR2 are SGDLS and YYNGEE. With 3 bases clipped from V and 2 bases from J, the junction kept 3 bases outside the gene matches. CDR3: CASSGGTGGNTEAFF. The CDR3, as DNA: TGTGCCAGCAGCGGAGGGACAGGGGGAAACACTGAAGCTTTCTTT.

V is TRBV29-1 and J is TRBJ1-2; D is ambiguous. In germline, CDR1 is SQVTM, CDR2 ANQGSEA. V was pared by 6 bases and J by 4 bases, with 12 bases between. The CDR3 extends over 12 amino acids. The CDR3 here is CSVAVSGYGYTF. Written as DNA, the CDR3 is TGCAGCGTCGCTGTTTCGGGCTATGGCTACACCTTC.

This clone was seen only once. The chain uses TRBV28 and TRBJ1-5, with 7 nucleotides matching TRBD1. CDR1 MDHEN and CDR2 SYDVKM come from the germline V gene. This CDR3 region has 15 residues. Trimming took 11 bases from V and 0 from J; bases not matched to a gene: 10. DNA of the CDR3: TGTGCCGCGAAACAGGGGTTTTATAGCAATCAGCCCCAGCATTTT. As protein: CAAKQGFYSNQPQHF. The full variable domain, in which reference TRBV28 and TRBJ1-5 provide the parts outside the CDR3, is DVKVTQSSRYLVKRTGEKVFLECVQDMDHENMFWYRQDPGLGLRLIYFSYDVKMKEKGDIPEGYSVSREKKERFSLILESASTNQTSMYLCAAKQGFYSNQPQHFGDGTRLSIL.

V gene TRBV5-1 combines with J gene TRBJ2-5; 11 bases fit TRBD2. From germline, CDR1 is SGHRS and CDR2 YFSETQ. V shed 5 bases and J 4 bases; nucleotides not matched to a gene: 10. This CDR3 is 16 amino acids long. This CDR3 reads CASSFTRLAGRETQYF. In DNA, the CDR3 is TGCGCCAGCAGTTTTACCCGACTAGCGGGGAGAGAGACCCAGTACTTC.

The chain carries TRBV10-3 and TRBJ2-3; 9 bases map to TRBD2. Germline trimming cut 4 bases from V and 4 bases from J; bases unmatched to any gene: 6. CDR3 size: 15 residues. Germline V gene data show CDR1 as ENHRY and CDR2 as SYGVKD. The CDR3 DNA is TGTGCCATCAGTGGACTAGCGGAGAAATCAGATACGCAGTATTTT. Translated: CAISGLAEKSDTQYF.